The present T cell receptor beta chain was sequenced within a study of shared clonotypes between healthy human individuals. Background on the study: The people who gave samples were a couple of women and a few men aged 18 to 49.

Profiled with immunoSEQ multiplex PCR; TCRdb holds only in-frame clones, not every one. The sample lists about 2.4 million clones, over 85% occurring once. V lost 0 bases, J lost 8 bases, and 14 bases lay in between. Per germline, CDR1 LNHNV and CDR2 YYDKDF (reference sequence). This CDR3 spans 15 amino acids. Points on this clone: Antigen unknown.

Study-wide results and caveats: Clonotype sharing across donors was expected to vary with sequencing depth. Generally, estimated richness proved larger in naive subsets than it did in memory subsets.

This sequence originates from a man younger than 30 in good health. The chain combines TRBV15 with TRBJ2-1; D possibly matches TRBD1 or TRBD2 (5 bases each). The sample consisted of naive CD4+ T cells sorted from blood. The sample's subset: CD45RA+ positively selected. For the CDR3, the DNA is TGTGCCACCAGCAGAGATCTAGGCTCGGGGCATGAGCAGTTCTTC. Its translation is CATSRDLGSGHEQFF.